The rows below give T cell receptor beta chains drawn from one sample of a study of cytomegalovirus exposure and HLA in healthy donors. Using immunoSEQ multiplex PCR, the repertoire was profiled, and TCRdb retains in-frame clones only, with some absent. The sample carries some 120,000 clones, approximately 87% recorded once. Sequencing was carried out using PBMCs. The receptor source for this set is a woman aged 25-40 years in good health and CMV-seronegative. Both conserved end residues are part of each CDR3. Fields, in order: J gene, V gene, D gene, clone size, CDR3 DNA, CDR3 protein. The D gene is left open where the match is weak. Rows give clone size only sometimes, using once, few, many, or a class for an expanded clone.

>TRBJ2-1|TRBV2|TRBD2|-
TGTGCCAGCACGACCCGACTAGCGGGGGGGAATGAGCAGTTCTTC
CASTTRLAGGNEQFF
>TRBJ2-3|TRBV30|-|-
TGTGCCTGGGGGGCGCAGGGCCTCATAGATACGCAGTATTTT
CAWGAQGLIDTQYF
>TRBJ1-1|TRBV4-1|TRBD1|-
TGCGCCAGCAGCCATGACGGACAGGGGGGGACTGAAGCTTTCTTT
CASSHDGQGGTEAFF
>TRBJ2-3|TRBV7-8|TRBD2|-
TGTGCCAGCAGCTTAGTAGCGCGGGGGGGCCCGGATACGCAGTATTTT
CASSLVARGGPDTQYF
>TRBJ1-2|TRBV15|TRBD1|-
TGTGCCACCAGCAGAGGAAGGGAAACCGGGACAGCCTCGGCTGGCTACACCTTC
CATSRGRETGTASAGYTF
>TRBJ2-5|TRBV15|TRBD2|-
TGTGCCACCAGCAGGATTAGCGGGGGGGCCCGAGAGACCCAGTACTTC
CATSRISGGARETQYF
>TRBJ1-6|TRBV7-2|-|-
TGTGCCAGCAGCTCGAGTTATAATTCACCCCTCCACTTT
CASSSSYNSPLHF
>TRBJ1-2|TRBV6-5|TRBD1|-
TGTGCCACCATGACCCGGGACAGGCTCTATGGCTACACCTTC
CATMTRDRLYGYTF
>TRBJ1-5|TRBV6-5|-|few
TGTGCCAGCAGAATCAGGGAATATAGCAATCAGCCCCAGCATTTT
CASRIREYSNQPQHF
>TRBJ2-7|TRBV19|TRBD1|-
TGTGCCAGTATGGGGACAGCATACTCCTACGAGCAGTACTTC
CASMGTAYSYEQYF
>TRBJ1-3|TRBV5-1|-|-
TGCGCCAGCAGCCCGCAGGGGCCCATTGGCTCTGGAAACACCATATATTTT
CASSPQGPIGSGNTIYF
>TRBJ2-3|TRBV6-5|-|-
TGTGCCAGCAGTTACGGGCCTGGCACAGATACGCAGTATTTT
CASSYGPGTDTQYF
>TRBJ1-2|TRBV30|TRBD1|once
TGTGCCTGGAGTAGGACAGGGATTTTGAGTGGCTACACCTTC
CAWSRTGILSGYTF
>TRBJ2-3|TRBV19|-|-
TGTGCCAGTAGTATAGGCGGGGAAACAGATACGCAGTATTTT
CASSIGGETDTQYF
>TRBJ2-7|TRBV6-6|-|-
TGTGCCAGCAGTTACAGCCGGGGTTATGAGCAGTACTTC
CASSYSRGYEQYF
>TRBJ1-1|TRBV9|-|-
TGTGCCAGCAGCAGCGTATACACTGAAGCTTTCTTT
CASSSVYTEAFF
>TRBJ2-7|TRBV2|TRBD2|few
TGTGCCAGCGCACCTACCCCCGGGAGGCCCCACGAGCAGTACTTC
CASAPTPGRPHEQYF
>TRBJ2-3|TRBV4-1|TRBD2|-
TGCGCCAGCAGCCAAGGAGGCGCGGGGGGCCTCACAGATACGCAGTATTTT
CASSQGGAGGLTDTQYF
>TRBJ2-1|TRBV15|TRBD2|few
TGTGCCACCAGCAGAGTAGCGGGGGGGATAAACAATGAGCAGTTCTTC
CATSRVAGGINNEQFF
>TRBJ2-3|TRBV2|TRBD2|-
TGTGCCAGCAGTGAGGATGTAGCTAGCGGGGGGGAGGTAGATACGCAGTATTTT
CASSEDVASGGEVDTQYF
>TRBJ1-2|TRBV2|-|-
TGTGCCAGCAGGATTACAAATTATGGCTACACCTTC
CASRITNYGYTF
>TRBJ1-5|TRBV7-9|-|-
TGTGCCAGCAGCTTAGGGTCCGGGTCTCCTAATCAGCCCCAGCATTTT
CASSLGSGSPNQPQHF
>TRBJ1-1|TRBV2|-|-
TGTGCCAGCAGTGATGAGCCAGGGTGGGGAGGAACTGAAGCTTTCTTT
CASSDEPGWGGTEAFF
>TRBJ1-1|TRBV4-3|TRBD1|-
TGCGCCAGCAGCCAAGTTGGGGCAGGGGGCACTGAAGCTTTCTTT
CASSQVGAGGTEAFF
>TRBJ2-1|TRBV11-3|-|-
TGTGCCAGCAGCTTAGTTGTGGGAGTCGCTGAGCAGTTCTTC
CASSLVVGVAEQFF
>TRBJ1-3|TRBV5-4|-|-
TGTGCCAGCAGCTTGGAAGCAGGGGCCTCTGGAAACACCATATATTTT
CASSLEAGASGNTIYF
>TRBJ1-1|TRBV29-1|TRBD1|-
TGCAGCGTCCGATTTCCGGGACAGGAACATGAAGCTTTCTTT
CSVRFPGQEHEAFF
>TRBJ2-7|TRBV6-5|TRBD2|-
TGTGCCAGCAGTTACTCGGGACTACAGAGACGCGAGCAGTACTTC
CASSYSGLQRREQYF
>TRBJ2-7|TRBV5-1|-|-
TGCGCCAGCAGCCCCCAGGGGCCGGCTCCCTACGAGCAGTACTTC
CASSPQGPAPYEQYF
>TRBJ1-6|TRBV2|-|few
TGTGCCAGCAGGAAAGGGAGTGATTCACCCCTCCACTTT
CASRKGSDSPLHF
>TRBJ2-7|TRBV6-5|-|-
TGTGCCAGCAGTCAAGGGGCATCCCTATCGAGGGAGCAGTACTTC
CASSQGASLSREQYF
>TRBJ1-2|TRBV7-2|-|-
TGTGCCAGCAGCTCCAGGGACTATGGCTACACCTTC
CASSSRDYGYTF
>TRBJ1-1|TRBV7-2|-|-
TGTGCCAGCAGCGCCCTCCAGCGGAACACTGAAGCTTTCTTT
CASSALQRNTEAFF
>TRBJ2-1|TRBV9|TRBD2|once
TGTGCCAGCAGCGTAGTAAGCGGGGGGGCCAGTCATGAGCAGTTCTTC
CASSVVSGGASHEQFF
>TRBJ2-7|TRBV5-1|-|-
TGCGCCAGCAGCTTGGCCGGAGGGATGAGCTCCTACGAGCAGTACTTC
CASSLAGGMSSYEQYF
>TRBJ1-3|TRBV30|TRBD1|-
TGTGCCTGGGACTCAGGACAGGGCTCTGGAAACACCATATATTTT
CAWDSGQGSGNTIYF
>TRBJ1-2|TRBV6-5|-|-
TGTGCCAGCAGTTACAGCGTGGGGGGGGCGCGGGGCTACACCTTC
CASSYSVGGARGYTF
>TRBJ2-7|TRBV6-5|TRBD1|-
TGTGCCAGCAGTGGAACAGGGGGCTGGGACGAGCAGTACTTC
CASSGTGGWDEQYF
>TRBJ2-3|TRBV6-1|-|-
TGTGCCAGCAGTGTCACAGGTTTGGGAGATACGCAGTATTTT
CASSVTGLGDTQYF
>TRBJ1-1|TRBV30|TRBD1|once
TGTGCCTGGAGTACCCGGACAGGAAAGCCTGAAGCTTTCTTT
CAWSTRTGKPEAFF
>TRBJ1-5|TRBV19|-|-
TGTGCCAGTCGCGACACCTTAAATCAGCCCCAGCATTTT
CASRDTLNQPQHF